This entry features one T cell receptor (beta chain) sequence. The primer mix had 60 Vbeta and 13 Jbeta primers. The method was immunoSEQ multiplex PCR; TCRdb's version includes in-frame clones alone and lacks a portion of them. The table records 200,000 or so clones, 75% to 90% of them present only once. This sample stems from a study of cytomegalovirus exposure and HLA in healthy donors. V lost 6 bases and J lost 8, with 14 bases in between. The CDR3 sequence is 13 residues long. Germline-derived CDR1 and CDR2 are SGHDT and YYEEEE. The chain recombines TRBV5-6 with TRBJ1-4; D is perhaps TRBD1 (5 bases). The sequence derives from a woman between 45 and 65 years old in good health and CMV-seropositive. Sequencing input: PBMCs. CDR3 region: CASKLRPGEKLFF. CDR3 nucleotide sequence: TGTGCCAGCAAGCTCCGCCCAGGGGAAAAACTGTTTTTT.